These T cell receptor beta chains were read from a single sample in a study of resident and recirculating memory T cells in vitiligo. Clones were sequenced by immunoSEQ multiplex PCR, and TCRdb holds only the in-frame ones, with some missing. The repertoire holds roughly 42,000 clones, with 92% as singletons. Sequencing was performed on blood. The receptors derive from a male donor with vitiligo. CDR3s include the opening cysteine and the closing phenylalanine or tryptophan. The order of the fields is clone size, D gene, CDR3 length, J gene, V gene, CDR3 DNA, CDR3 protein. A D gene is named only where the DNA matches it firmly. Not all rows give a size; the values are once, few, many and, for expanded clones, a class.

once | - | 13 | TRBJ2-2 | TRBV9 | TGTGCCACCACCGGTTCTGCGACCGGGGAGCTGTTTTTT | CATTGSATGELFF
- | - | 15 | TRBJ1-4 | TRBV27 | TGTGCCAGCAGTCTATACAGGGCAACTAATGAAAAACTGTTTTTT | CASSLYRATNEKLFF
- | - | 13 | TRBJ1-4 | TRBV7-9 | TGTGCCAGCAGCTTAGACGGGGGTGAAAAACTGTTTTTT | CASSLDGGEKLFF
- | - | 13 | TRBJ1-1 | TRBV2 | TGTGCCAGCAGTCAGGAGGAAAGCACTGAAGCTTTCTTT | CASSQEESTEAFF
- | - | 12 | TRBJ1-4 | TRBV6-5 | TGTGCCAGTTGGCAGGGTACCGGAAAACTGTTTTTT | CASWQGTGKLFF
- | - | 14 | TRBJ2-1 | TRBV27 | TGTGCCAGCAGCATCTTGAGCTCCTACAATGAGCAGTTCTTC | CASSILSSYNEQFF
- | TRBD1 | 13 | TRBJ2-5 | TRBV29-1 | TGCAGCGGTTGGTGGACAGGGGACGAGACCCAGTACTTC | CSGWWTGDETQYF
- | TRBD1 | 14 | TRBJ1-6 | TRBV5-5 | TGTGCCAGCAGCTTGGGACAGGGTTCCTCACCCCTCCACTTT | CASSLGQGSSPLHF
- | TRBD1 | 12 | TRBJ2-7 | TRBV29-1 | TGCAGCGTTGAGGGGACAGCTTACGAGCAGTACTTC | CSVEGTAYEQYF
- | - | 13 | TRBJ2-7 | TRBV18 | TGTGCCAGCTCACCACTAGTCCGAGACGAGCAGTACTTC | CASSPLVRDEQYF
few | - | 13 | TRBJ1-2 | TRBV19 | TGTGCCAGTATGCGGGGAGAGGATTATGGCTACACCTTC | CASMRGEDYGYTF
- | - | 13 | TRBJ2-5 | TRBV5-1 | TGCGCCAGCAGCGCGGACACCCAAGAGACCCAGTACTTC | CASSADTQETQYF
- | - | 12 | TRBJ1-1 | TRBV7-8 | TGTGCCAGCAGCCCACTGTGGACTGAAGCTTTCTTT | CASSPLWTEAFF
- | - | 13 | TRBJ1-1 | TRBV18 | TGTGCCAGCTCACCGAACGGGAACACTGAAGCTTTCTTT | CASSPNGNTEAFF
- | TRBD1 | 14 | TRBJ2-3 | TRBV6-5 | TGTGCCGGACAATCGGGACAGGCGTCAGATACGCAGTATTTT | CAGQSGQASDTQYF
- | - | 14 | TRBJ2-5 | TRBV9 | TGTGCCAGCAGCGTTGCCCTCGGTCGAGAGACCCAGTACTTC | CASSVALGRETQYF
- | - | 16 | TRBJ1-3 | TRBV5-1 | TGCGCCAGCAGCATGAATACAGGTAACCCTGGAAACACCATATATTTT | CASSMNTGNPGNTIYF
once | - | 19 | TRBJ2-3 | TRBV1 | TGCACCAGCAGCCAAGATCTTGCTAGCGGGGGGCTTTCCCCCGCCCCGCAGTATTTT | CTSSQDLASGGLSPAPQYF
- | TRBD1 | 18 | TRBJ2-7 | TRBV27 | TGTGCCAGCAGTTCTATACTTAACCCCCTGGACAGGACCTACGAGCAGTACTTC | CASSSILNPLDRTYEQYF
- | - | 11 | TRBJ1-5 | TRBV6-6 | TGTGCCAGCAGTTACCCTGGCCCCCAGCATTTT | CASSYPGPQHF
- | TRBD1 | 13 | TRBJ1-5 | TRBV28 | TGTGCCAGCAGTAGGACAGGGAGACAGCCCCAGCATTTT | CASSRTGRQPQHF
- | TRBD2 | 18 | TRBJ2-4 | TRBV5-6 | TGTGCCAGCAGCTCCATATCGGCCCGACTAGCGGTGTTGAACATTCAGTACTTC | CASSSISARLAVLNIQYF
- | TRBD2 | 14 | TRBJ2-2 | TRBV9 | TGTGCCAGCAGGACAGCGGGGGCCACCGGGGAGCTGTTTTTT | CASRTAGATGELFF
- | - | 11 | TRBJ2-5 | TRBV2 | TGTGCCAGCGCAGGGGAGGGGACCCAGTACTTC | CASAGEGTQYF
- | TRBD1 | 15 | TRBJ1-2 | TRBV4-1 | TGCGCCAGCTCCCTCGCACGAGACAGGGTTTATGGCTACACCTTC | CASSLARDRVYGYTF
few | - | 15 | TRBJ2-4 | TRBV9 | TGTGCCAGCAGCGTAGTCCCGGGGGACAAAAACATTCAGTACTTC | CASSVVPGDKNIQYF
- | - | 13 | TRBJ1-1 | TRBV10-3 | TGTGCCATCAGGGGCAAAGGGGGAACTGAAGCTTTCTTT | CAIRGKGGTEAFF
- | - | 17 | TRBJ2-7 | TRBV5-5 | TGTGCCAGCAGCTTGCTCCCCGCAGGGGGGAGCTCCTACGAGCAGTACTTC | CASSLLPAGGSSYEQYF
- | - | 12 | TRBJ1-2 | TRBV13 | TGTGCCAGCAGTCCGGGGGACTATGGCTACACCTTC | CASSPGDYGYTF
- | TRBD1 | 13 | TRBJ1-1 | TRBV4-1 | TGCGCCAGCAGCTCCCGGACAGGGGGGGACGCTTTCTTT | CASSSRTGGDAFF
- | - | 12 | TRBJ1-5 | TRBV27 | TGTGCCAGCAGTGGGCTGGGTCAGCCCCAGCATTTT | CASSGLGQPQHF
- | TRBD1 | 15 | TRBJ2-7 | TRBV5-5 | TGTGCCAGCAGCTATTATGCGGACAGGGCGTACGAGCAGTACTTC | CASSYYADRAYEQYF
once | - | 16 | TRBJ1-6 | TRBV9 | TGTGCCAGCAGCGGGGAGGGAAGCTCCTATAATTCACCCCTCCACTTT | CASSGEGSSYNSPLHF
- | - | 12 | TRBJ1-6 | TRBV30 | TGTGCCCGGAGTTTATGGAGTTCACCCCTCCACTTT | CARSLWSSPLHF
- | - | 12 | TRBJ1-1 | TRBV6-6 | TGTGCCAGCAGGCCAGGGAACACTGAAGCTTTCTTT | CASRPGNTEAFF
- | - | 13 | TRBJ1-2 | TRBV5-1 | TGCGCCAGCAGCATGGGACTTAGATTAGGCTACACCTTC | CASSMGLRLGYTF
- | TRBD1 | 20 | TRBJ1-1 | TRBV2 | TGTGCCAGCCCCAAAGGATCCCAATTAACAGGGGGTAATATGAACACTGAAGCTTTCTTT | CASPKGSQLTGGNMNTEAFF
- | - | 14 | TRBJ1-1 | TRBV6-5 | TGTGCCAGCAGTCTCAGGTCCTTGGGCACTGAAGCTTTCTTT | CASSLRSLGTEAFF
once | TRBD2 | 18 | TRBJ2-6 | TRBV7-3 | TGTGCCAGCAGCTTAACCCCACTAGCGGGGGTTGGGGCCAACGTCCTGACTTTC | CASSLTPLAGVGANVLTF
- | - | 15 | TRBJ1-6 | TRBV7-2 | TGTGCCAGCAGCTTAGTGGGCGGGGGGGGTTCACCCCTCCACTTT | CASSLVGGGGSPLHF
- | TRBD1 | 16 | TRBJ2-1 | TRBV7-9 | TGTGCCAGCAGCTCACCGGGAAGACAGGGGAGCGATGAGCAGTTCTTC | CASSSPGRQGSDEQFF
- | - | 15 | TRBJ1-4 | TRBV18 | TGTGCCAGCTCACGCGACAGGCCTCCCAATGAAAAACTGTTTTTT | CASSRDRPPNEKLFF
- | - | 12 | TRBJ2-3 | TRBV30 | TGTGCCTGGACTTCTAGCACAGATACGCAGTATTTT | CAWTSSTDTQYF
- | - | 17 | TRBJ2-6 | TRBV4-3 | TGCGCCAGCAGCCAAGATCCGGCGGGCTCTGGGGCCAACGTCCTGACTTTC | CASSQDPAGSGANVLTF
- | TRBD2 | 15 | TRBJ2-3 | TRBV9 | TGTGCCAGCAGATTTAAGCGGGGGAGCACAGATACGCAGTATTTT | CASRFKRGSTDTQYF
- | - | 13 | TRBJ1-2 | TRBV5-1 | TGCGCCAGCAGCTATGAAGTCGGGAGTGGCTACACCTTC | CASSYEVGSGYTF
- | - | 12 | TRBJ2-1 | TRBV2 | TGTGCCAGCAGGGGGGGTGGGAATGAGCAGTTCTTC | CASRGGGNEQFF
- | - | 13 | TRBJ1-3 | TRBV5-4 | TGTGCCAGCAGCCGGTACTCTGGAAACACCATATATTTT | CASSRYSGNTIYF
- | TRBD1 | 11 | TRBJ1-1 | TRBV4-2 | TGTGCCAGCAGCCAGACAGGGACTGCTTTCTTT | CASSQTGTAFF
medium-sized | - | 15 | TRBJ2-7 | TRBV4-3 | TGCGCCAGCAGCCAATCCCGGGACATTTCCTACGAGCAGTACTTC | CASSQSRDISYEQYF
- | - | 15 | TRBJ1-2 | TRBV7-2 | TGTGCCAGCAGCTTAGCGGCAGATATTAACTATGGCTACACCTTC | CASSLAADINYGYTF
- | - | 13 | TRBJ1-5 | TRBV5-6 | TGTGCCAGCAGCTTGGGCGGGGATCAGCCCCAGCATTTT | CASSLGGDQPQHF
once | - | 11 | TRBJ1-4 | TRBV27 | TGTGCCAGCAGTTCAAATGAAAAACTGTTTTTT | CASSSNEKLFF
- | - | 13 | TRBJ1-3 | TRBV27 | TGTGCCAGCAGTTTAGCAGGGGCAAACACCATATATTTT | CASSLAGANTIYF
- | - | 15 | TRBJ2-5 | TRBV13 | TGTGCCAGCAGCTTATTCACTCTAGAACAAGAGACCCAGTACTTC | CASSLFTLEQETQYF
- | TRBD1 | 14 | TRBJ1-5 | TRBV19 | TGTGCCAGTACCGCCAGGGGGACGGGTCAGCCCCAGCATTTT | CASTARGTGQPQHF
- | - | 19 | TRBJ1-5 | TRBV30 | TGTGCCTGGAGTCGACCCTCCAATCCCCCCACAGGCCACATTTTACCCCAGCATTTT | CAWSRPSNPPTGHILPQHF
once | - | 15 | TRBJ1-6 | TRBV19 | TGTGCCAGTGGCCTCCAGGGCGGGGATAATTCACCCCTCCACTTT | CASGLQGGDNSPLHF